These 20 T cell receptor beta chains share one sample of origin, sequenced in a study of cytomegalovirus exposure and HLA in healthy donors. Only in-frame clones appear in the TCRdb table, and some are missing; sequencing was by immunoSEQ multiplex PCR. In the table there are over 150,000 clones, approximately 86% of which are singletons. The sequencing input was PBMCs. These receptors all come from a woman aged 18-35 years in good health and CMV-seronegative.

The V and J genes are TRBV18 and TRBJ1-5; no clear D. The germline V gene encodes CDR1 KGHSH and CDR2 LQKENI. Trimming removed 3 bases at V and 0 bases at J, with 9 bases between. The CDR3 covers 15 residues. The DNA for the CDR3 is TGTGCCAGCTCACCGAGGCGGTTTAGCAATCAGCCCCAGCATTTT. It specifies CASSPRRFSNQPQHF.

This clone was picked up one time. The chain has TRBV5-5 and TRBJ2-2; no clear D. Germline V gene data show CDR1 as SGHKS and CDR2 as YYEKEE (reference sequence). V was shortened by 0 bases and J by 4 bases, with 13 bases between the two germline ends. The CDR3 is made up of 16 amino acids. The CDR3 spells CASSLVAGDGTGELFF. In DNA, the CDR3 is TGTGCCAGCAGCTTGGTCGCCGGAGACGGCACCGGGGAGCTGTTTTTT. The whole variable domain, filled in from reference TRBV5-5 and TRBJ2-2, reads DAGVTQSPTHLIKTRGQQVTLRCSPISGHKSVSWYQQVLGQGPQFIFQYYEKEERGRGNFPDRFSARQFPNYSSELNVNALLLGDSALYLCASSLVAGDGTGELFFGEGSRLTVL.

This clone came up once. This chain joins TRBV29-1 and TRBJ1-2; possibly TRBD1 for D (5 bases). V gave up 6 bases and J gave up 0 bases, with 38 bases separating them. The CDR3 runs 22 residues. Germline CDR1 is SQVTM and CDR2 is ANQGSEA. DNA of the CDR3: TGCAGCGTACGGGGCATTGGAGGGTTCAGGATTGGGGGTTCTGAGCCTAACTATGGCTACACCTTC. Its protein product is CSVRGIGGFRIGGSEPNYGYTF.

The rearrangement links TRBV19 to TRBJ2-1, with 7 bases lining up with TRBD1. The CDR3 runs to 15 residues. V dropped 5 bases and J dropped 3; count of bases not matched to a gene: 7. Germline CDR1 LNHDA, CDR2 SQIVND (reference sequence). CDR3 sequence reads: CASSHVDRDYNEQFF. The CDR3 nucleotides are TGTGCCAGTAGTCACGTCGACAGGGACTACAATGAGCAGTTCTTC.

The chain combines TRBV11-2 with TRBJ2-7; D is ambiguous. Germline loops: CDR1 SGHAT, CDR2 FQNNGV. V was trimmed by 5 bases and J by 6 bases, leaving 8 bases between them. This CDR3 spans 11 amino acids. CDR3 sequence (DNA): TGTGCCAGCAGCCTCAGGCTCGAGCAGTACTTC. Its translation is CASSLRLEQYF.

A few counts support this clone. For the CDR3, the DNA is TGTGCCAGCGAGAGCTCCTATAATTCACCCCTCCACTTT. The encoded protein is CASESSYNSPLHF. V is TRBV6-1 and J is TRBJ1-6; D call uncertain. Germline CDR1 is MNHNS and CDR2 is SASEGT. Trimming removed 8 bases at V and 0 bases at J, with 5 bases between. This CDR3 comprises 13 residues.

The gene calls are TRBV19 and TRBJ1-5, with TRBD1 matching 7 bases. Germline assignment: CDR1 LNHDA and CDR2 SQIVND (reference sequence). CDR3 length equals 13 residues. With V trimmed by 5 bases and J by 8 bases, 6 bases remained unmatched. Here the CDR3 DNA reads TGTGCCAGTAGTGACAGGGAAGGAAAGCCCCAGCATTTT. Its translation is CASSDREGKPQHF. Based on the CDR3 plus reference TRBV19 and TRBJ1-5, the full variable domain is DGGITQSPKYLFRKEGQNVTLSCEQNLNHDAMYWYRQDPGQGLRLIYYSQIVNDFQKGDIAEGYSVSREKKESFPLTVTSAQKNPTAFYLCASSDREGKPQHFGDGTRLSIL.

V is TRBV6-6 and J is TRBJ2-3; the D gene is possibly TRBD1 (6 bases). Trimming removed 6 bases from V and 2 bases from J, with 12 bases in between. This CDR3 contains 14 residues. From germline, CDR1 is MNHNY and CDR2 SVGAGI (reference sequence). CDR3 in amino acids: CASSRTAYTDTQYF. CDR3 sequence (DNA): TGTGCCAGCAGCAGGACAGCCTACACAGATACGCAGTATTTT.

This CDR3 reads CASSERESNQPQHF. The CDR3, as DNA: TGTGCCAGCAGCGAGAGGGAAAGCAATCAGCCCCAGCATTTT. This sequence joins TRBV9 and TRBJ1-5; D is ambiguous. Per the germline V gene, CDR1 is SGDLS and CDR2 is YYNGEE. V shed 3 bases and J shed 1 base, with 8 bases lying between them. This CDR3 is built from 14 residues.

The chain recombines TRBV7-9 with TRBJ2-5, with D tentatively TRBD2 (5 bases). The germline CDR1 and CDR2 sequences are SEHNR and FQNEAQ (reference sequence). This CDR3 is 14 amino acids long. With 4 bases removed from V and 1 base from J, the gap between germline ends came to 10 bases. CDR3 residues: CASSSLAAQETQYF. In DNA, the CDR3 is TGTGCCAGCAGCTCCCTAGCAGCCCAAGAGACCCAGTACTTC.

With respect to this clone: Other DNA sequences from this sample encode an identical CDR3 as well. The genes are TRBV9 and TRBJ2-2, with TRBD1 as a possible D gene (6 bases). V lost 2 bases and J 4 bases, leaving 15 bases between the germline ends. This CDR3 has 16 amino acids. Germline values: CDR1 SGDLS, CDR2 YYNGEE. The CDR3 protein is CASSVEDSPFTGELFF. The CDR3 nucleotides read TGTGCCAGCAGCGTTGAGGACAGCCCTTTCACCGGGGAGCTGTTTTTT.

V usage is TRBV7-9 and J usage is TRBJ2-1; 9 positions agree with TRBD1. CDR3 length equals 17 residues. Germline CDR1 and CDR2: SEHNR and FQNEAQ (reference sequence). V shed 5 bases and J 0 bases; nucleotides not matched to a gene: 8. CDR3 sequence: CASSTLQGALSYNEQFF. The CDR3 region has the DNA TGTGCCAGCAGCACCTTACAGGGGGCCCTCTCCTACAATGAGCAGTTCTTC.

The gene calls are TRBV5-1 and TRBJ1-1; D unclear. The CDR3 is made up of 16 amino acids. Germline V gives CDR1 SGHRS, CDR2 YFSETQ. The V end lost 0 bases, the J end lost 5 bases, and 17 bases lay between the germline ends. The chain's CDR3 is CASSLESGPATTEAFF. CDR3 nucleotides: TGCGCCAGCAGCTTGGAATCTGGGCCGGCAACAACTGAAGCTTTCTTT.

V usage is TRBV6-5 and J usage is TRBJ2-2; the D is unclear. The germline V gene encodes CDR1 MNHEY and CDR2 SVGAGI. The length of the CDR3 is 12 residues. The germline V and J ends were trimmed by 6 bases and 5 bases, with 7 bases remaining between them. The DNA of the CDR3 is TGTGCCAGCAGCATAGTGACCGGGGAGCTGTTTTTT. It codes for CASSIVTGELFF.

This chain joins TRBV14 and TRBJ1-1, with D possibly being TRBD1 (6 bases). The CDR3 is 15 residues long. The germline CDR1 and CDR2 sequences are SGHDN and FVKESK. Trimming took 4 bases from V and 3 from J, leaving 15 bases between them. The chain's CDR3 is CASSPLHGQYTEAFF. The CDR3, as DNA: TGTGCCAGCAGCCCTCTACACGGACAGTACACTGAAGCTTTCTTT. Full variable domain (remainder filled in from reference TRBV14 and TRBJ1-1): EAGVTQFPSHSVIEKGQTVTLRCDPISGHDNLYWYRRVMGKEIKFLLHFVKESKQDESGMPNNRFLAERTGGTYSTLKVQPAELEDSGVYFCASSPLHGQYTEAFFGQGTRLTVV.

The chain carries TRBV5-8 and TRBJ1-5; TRBD1 matches 7 bases. J lost 2 bases, V lost 4 bases, and 9 bases had no gene match. Looked up from germline, CDR1 is SGHTS and CDR2 is YDEGEE. The CDR3 has 16 residues. CDR3 nucleotides: TGTGCCAGCAGCCCCGGGACAGATACCCGCAATCAGCCCCAGCATTTT. Translating it yields CASSPGTDTRNQPQHF.

The chain combines TRBV5-4 with TRBJ2-1, with D perhaps matching TRBD2 (6 bases). Trimming pared 3 bases from V and 8 bases from J, leaving 9 bases between. The CDR3 extends over 12 amino acids. CDR1 and CDR2 (germline): SGHNT, YYREEE (reference sequence). CDR3 loop: CASSSRRDEQFF. CDR3 bases: TGTGCCAGCAGCTCCCGGAGGGATGAGCAGTTCTTC.

The chain links TRBV27 to TRBJ1-2; 8 bases are shared with TRBD1. The CDR3 runs to 13 residues. The germline V gene has CDR1 MNHEY and CDR2 SMNVEV (reference sequence). Germline trimming cut 3 bases from V and 6 bases from J; bases unmatched to any gene: 3. CDR3 nucleotide sequence: TGTGCCAGCAGTTTGGGGACAGGAGATGGCTACACCTTC. Protein product: CASSLGTGDGYTF.

V and J are TRBV4-1 and TRBJ1-1; D remains unclear. V gave up 1 base and J gave up 4 bases, with 4 bases separating them. The CDR3 has 12 amino acids. Germline lookup yields CDR1 MGHRA and CDR2 YSYEKL. CDR3: CASSQGPTEAFF. CDR3 nucleotides: TGCGCCAGCAGCCAAGGGCCCACTGAAGCTTTCTTT.

The chain carries TRBV6-5 and TRBJ1-2; TRBD1 might be the D (6 bases). In germline, CDR1 is MNHEY, CDR2 SVGAGI. Trimming left V 7 bases short and J 4 bases short, with 16 bases between. The CDR3 is 14 residues long. CDR3 coding DNA: TGTGCCAGCACCGATCCTGGACAGATCTATGGCTACACCTTC. Translated: CASTDPGQIYGYTF.